This T cell receptor beta chain comes out of a study of radiation and T cells in renal cell carcinoma. About the study: Nephrectomy followed 15 Gy stereotactic body radiation by 4 weeks.

Here immunoSEQ multiplex PCR was the method, and the copy in TCRdb shows in-frame clones only, minus some. The sample has roughly 130,000 clones, over 75% seen once. General study points: No pretreatment tumor biopsies were available for baseline clonotypes. Top tumor clonotypes rose in blood 2 weeks post-radiation, then contracted.

Time point defined: baseline pretreatment blood. Treatment specified: 15 Gy SBRT to primary tumor, nephrectomy 4 weeks later. Turning to this clone: Its specificity is unknown.

V dropped 4 bases and J dropped 4 bases, with 13 bases sitting between them. The length of the CDR3 is 14 residues. Germline CDR1 and CDR2: SNHLY and FYNNEI. The material was blood, obtained from a patient whose treatment included radiotherapy and nephrectomy. The source is a woman in her 50s with renal cell carcinoma. The chain employs TRBV2 and TRBJ2-5; a possible D gene is TRBD2 (6 bases). This CDR3 reads CASSGAGTGETQYF. Here the CDR3 DNA reads TGTGCCAGCAGTGGGGCGGGGACGGGAGAGACCCAGTACTTC.